The text below deals with one T cell receptor beta chain. Germline loops: CDR1 DFQATT, CDR2 SNEGSKA (reference sequence). The CDR3 is 13 residues long. This entry is derived from a study of CXCR3-negative and CXCR3-positive naive CD8 T cells. UMI-labeled 5' RACE yielded the TRB cDNA libraries. Using the 5' RACE reads, TCRdb records one entry per CDR3 protein without DNA. This table lists under 85,000 distinct CDR3 sequences. Sequenced material: naive CXCR3- CD8+ T cells from blood. Indicated subset: CD45RO-CCR7+CD27+CD95- naive CD8+ T cells lacking CXCR3 (TNR3-). This chain links TRBV20-1 with TRBJ2-7. The source is a human donor in good health. Some clones in this sample may be carry-over from other donors' samples. The CDR3 is CSAASGISYEQYF.